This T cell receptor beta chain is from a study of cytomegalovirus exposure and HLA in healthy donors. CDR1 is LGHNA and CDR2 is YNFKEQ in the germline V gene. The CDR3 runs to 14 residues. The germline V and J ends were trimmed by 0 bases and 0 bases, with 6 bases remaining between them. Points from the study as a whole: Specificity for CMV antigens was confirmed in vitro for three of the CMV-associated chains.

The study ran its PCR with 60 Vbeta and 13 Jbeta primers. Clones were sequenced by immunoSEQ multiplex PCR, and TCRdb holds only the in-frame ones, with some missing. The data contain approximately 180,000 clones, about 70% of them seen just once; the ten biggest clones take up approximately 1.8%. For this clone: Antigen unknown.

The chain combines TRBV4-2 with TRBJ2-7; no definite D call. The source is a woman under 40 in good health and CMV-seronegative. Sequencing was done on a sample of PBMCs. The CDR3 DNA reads TGTGCCAGCAGCCAAGATAACTACTCCTACGAGCAGTACTTC. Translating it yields CASSQDNYSYEQYF.